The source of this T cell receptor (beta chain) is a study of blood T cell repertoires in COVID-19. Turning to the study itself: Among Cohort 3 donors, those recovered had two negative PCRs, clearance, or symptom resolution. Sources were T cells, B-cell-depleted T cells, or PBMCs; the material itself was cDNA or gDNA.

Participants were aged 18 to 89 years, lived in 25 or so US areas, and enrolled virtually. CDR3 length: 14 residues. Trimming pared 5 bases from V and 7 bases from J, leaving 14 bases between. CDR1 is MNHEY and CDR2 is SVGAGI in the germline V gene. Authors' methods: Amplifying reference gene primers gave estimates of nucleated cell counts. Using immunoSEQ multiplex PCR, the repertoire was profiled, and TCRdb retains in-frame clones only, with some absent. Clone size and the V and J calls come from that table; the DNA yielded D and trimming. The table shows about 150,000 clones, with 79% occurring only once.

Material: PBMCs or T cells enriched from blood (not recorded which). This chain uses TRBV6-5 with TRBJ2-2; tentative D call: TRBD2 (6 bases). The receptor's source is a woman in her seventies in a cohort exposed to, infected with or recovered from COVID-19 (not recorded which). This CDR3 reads CASSRPGGSGELFF. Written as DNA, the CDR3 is TGTGCCAGCAGTCGCCCTGGGGGGAGCGGGGAGCTGTTTTTT.